The 4 T cell receptor beta chains reported below all come from one sample, sequenced in a study of naive and memory T cell subsets. An equimolar mix of two oligonucleotides served as the beta constant-region primer for TRBC1 and TRBC2. Using its own MiXCR run on the UMI-ligation and nested PCR reads, TCRdb lists one record per CDR3 protein. Found here are around 2,800 distinct CDR3 sequences, 7.3% of them singletons; the top ten hold 70% to 85%. Input material: effector memory CD8+ T cells from blood. The sample's subset: effector memory, CD45RA- CD27-. The receptors originated from a human donor in good health.

Within the sample, this clonotype is medium-sized. This chain connects TRBV3-1 to TRBJ2-7; perhaps TRBD2 as D (5 bases). Germline V lookup: CDR1 LGHDT, CDR2 YNNKEL (reference sequence). This CDR3 is built from 12 residues. Trimming took off 0 bases at V and 7 bases at J, with 7 bases between the two ends. The CDR3 protein is CASSQERGEQYF. CDR3 DNA sequence: TGTGCCAGCAGCCAAGAACGGGGTGAGCAGTACTTC.

This clonotype was counted many times. The chain links TRBV28 to TRBJ1-5; 7 nucleotides align to TRBD1. The V segment lost 9 bases and the J segment 0 bases; nucleotides outside the gene matches: 8. Germline lookup yields CDR1 MDHEN and CDR2 SYDVKM. The CDR3 covers 15 residues. The CDR3 coding sequence is TGTGCCAGTGGGACAGCCACTTATAGCAATCAGCCCCAGCATTTT. Translating it yields CASGTATYSNQPQHF.

This clonotype appeared many times. This rearrangement joins TRBV4-2 to TRBJ2-5; 8 bases map to TRBD1. CDR1 LGHNA and CDR2 YNFKEQ come from the germline V gene. The V segment lost 2 bases and the J segment 2 bases; nucleotides outside the gene matches: 13. The length of the CDR3 is 18 residues. The CDR3 DNA is TGTGCCAGCAGCCAAAGGAGGAGAATGGACAGGGATCAAGAGACCCAGTACTTC. This codes for CASSQRRRMDRDQETQYF.

This clonotype was seen only a few times. This chain joins TRBV5-4 and TRBJ1-5, with a tentative D call TRBD1 (5 bases). V gave up 0 bases and J gave up 4 bases, with 11 bases separating them. This CDR3 has 15 amino acids. Germline assignment: CDR1 SGHNT and CDR2 YYREEE (reference sequence). The CDR3 spells CASSLGADRNQPQHF. The DNA for the CDR3 is TGTGCCAGCAGCTTGGGCGCTGACAGAAATCAGCCCCAGCATTTT.